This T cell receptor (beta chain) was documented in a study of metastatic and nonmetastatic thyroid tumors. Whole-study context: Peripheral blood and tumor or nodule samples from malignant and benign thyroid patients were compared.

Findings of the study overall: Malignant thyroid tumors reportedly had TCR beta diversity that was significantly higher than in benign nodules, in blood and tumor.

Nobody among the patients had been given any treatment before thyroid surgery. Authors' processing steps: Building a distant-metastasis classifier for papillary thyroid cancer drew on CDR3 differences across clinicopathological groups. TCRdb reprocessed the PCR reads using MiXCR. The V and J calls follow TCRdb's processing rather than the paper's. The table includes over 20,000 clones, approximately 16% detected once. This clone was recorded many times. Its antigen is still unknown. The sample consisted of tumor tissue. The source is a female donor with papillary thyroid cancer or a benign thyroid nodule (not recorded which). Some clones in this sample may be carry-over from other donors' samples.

The CDR3 DNA is TGTGCCAGCAGCCCCCCGGGACAACAAGAGACCCAGTACTTC. It specifies CASSPPGQQETQYF. The J gene is TRBJ2-5, the V gene TRBV6-1, with a possible D match to TRBD1 (6 bases). V lost 6 bases, J lost 2 bases, and 13 bases lay in between. Germline V gene lookup returns CDR1 MNHNS and CDR2 SASEGT. The CDR3 sequence is 14 residues long.